This paragraph covers one TCR beta chain sequence. Antigen: not known. The data stem from a study of T cell responses to AZD1222 COVID-19 vaccine. Study outcomes and limitations: The sample set comprised mostly white British donors with more females, and clonal diversity was possibly underestimated.

Profiled with immunoSEQ multiplex PCR; TCRdb holds only in-frame clones, not every one. The sample holds around 150,000 clones, 75% to 95% seen once. The sample here was peripheral blood, taken on day 0 of AZD1222 vaccination. The clonotype comes from an adult in good health.

The CDR3 loop is CASRVSTVNTEAFF. As DNA, the CDR3 is TGCGCCAGCAGAGTAAGTACAGTGAACACTGAAGCTTTCTTT. The chain employs TRBV4-3 and TRBJ1-1; D not certain. Per the germline V gene, CDR1 is LGHNA and CDR2 is YSLEER. The CDR3 length is 14 residues. With 6 bases removed from V and 0 bases from J, the gap between germline ends came to 11 bases.